The source of this T cell receptor beta chain is a study of OX40 agonist ivuxolimab in advanced cancers. Study as a whole: Treatment of patients was with ivuxolimab, an agonistic anti-OX40 (CD134) antibody.

This CDR3 has 13 amino acids. The ends were cut back, 3 bases at V and 9 bases at J, with 12 bases in the middle. Germline CDR1 and CDR2: LNHDA and SQIVND (reference sequence). Assay used: immunoSEQ multiplex PCR; TCRdb lists only in-frame clones, some missing. The sample records 76,000 or so clones, 75% to 85% being singletons. Study-wide results and caveats: CD4+ and CD8+ blood T cells expanded clonally by week 6 at 0.1 to 3.0 mg/kg.

It was autoimmune disease history or systemic immunosuppression that excluded patients. Concerning this clone: The antigen is unknown.

Here the sequenced sample was CD4+ or CD8+ T cells sorted from blood, taken in a trial of the OX40 agonist ivuxolimab. This receptor was taken from an adult with an advanced solid tumor such as melanoma, head and neck, liver or kidney cancer. The V and J genes are TRBV19 and TRBJ2-1, with D unresolved. Here the CDR3 reads CASSIDGRGEQFF. CDR3 DNA sequence: TGTGCCAGTAGTATCGATGGGCGAGGTGAGCAGTTCTTC.